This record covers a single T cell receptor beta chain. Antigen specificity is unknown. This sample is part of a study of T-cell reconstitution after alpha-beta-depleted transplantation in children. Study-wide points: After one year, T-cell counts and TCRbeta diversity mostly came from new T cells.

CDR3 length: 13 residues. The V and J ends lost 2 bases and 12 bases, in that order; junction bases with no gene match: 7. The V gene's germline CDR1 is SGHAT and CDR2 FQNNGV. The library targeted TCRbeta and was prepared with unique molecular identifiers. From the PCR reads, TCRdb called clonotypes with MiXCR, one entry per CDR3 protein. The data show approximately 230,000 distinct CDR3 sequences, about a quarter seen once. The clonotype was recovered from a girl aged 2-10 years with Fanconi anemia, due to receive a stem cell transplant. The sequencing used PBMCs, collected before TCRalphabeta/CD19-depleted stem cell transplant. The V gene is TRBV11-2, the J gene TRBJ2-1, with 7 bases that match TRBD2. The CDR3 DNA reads TGTGCCAGCAGCTTATGGCGGGAGCTCCGGCAGTTCTTC. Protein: CASSLWRELRQFF.